Below, one TCR beta chain is given with its context. Germline V gene sequence: CDR1 MNHNS, CDR2 SASEGT. Losses at the gene ends were 7 bases for V and 0 bases for J; bases not matched to a gene: 7. This CDR3 comprises 15 residues. The record originates from a study of response to subunit inactivated influenza vaccine. TCRdb re-called the RT-PCR reads with MiXCR, one entry per CDR3 protein. This table holds roughly 650,000 distinct CDR3 sequences, around 13% found once. The sample here was PBMCs from blood, taken less than 15 days before vaccination. The TCR sequence derives from a man over 45 who received an inactivated influenza vaccine. The V call is TRBV6-1, the J call TRBJ2-3, with TRBD2 matching over 7 bases. This CDR3 is CASKEREASTDTQYF. CDR3 DNA sequence: TGTGCCAGCAAAGAACGGGAGGCTAGCACAGATACGCAGTATTTT.